Shown below are 7 T cell receptor beta chains from a single sample sequenced in a study of T cells in Graves' hyperthyroidism and ophthalmopathy (dated by TCRdb to 2018 to 2020). Libraries were prepared through multiplex PCR. The data were produced on an Illumina HiSeq 2000. The TCR beta CDR3 regions were amplified from RNA transcripts. The TCR CDR3 was subjected to a first round of RT-PCR using the HTBI primer set and the Qiagen OneStep RT-PCR kit. TCRdb reprocessing: public reads trimmed at Q25 with fastp, clones called with MiXCR, in-frame beta chains kept. Each entry merges the rows of one CDR3 protein and shows their most common DNA and genes. This sample is represented by 380,000 or so distinct CDR3 sequences; about 14% of them were singletons. Together, the top ten hold less than 25% of the sample. Sequencing was done on a sample of blood. The receptors originated from a man aged 25-40 years with Graves' hyperthyroidism that later progressed to Graves' ophthalmopathy.

This sequence joins TRBV24-1 and TRBJ2-7; no reliable D call. This CDR3 spans 13 amino acids. Germline CDR1 reads KGHDR; CDR2 reads SFDVKD. The ends were cut back, 3 bases at V and 7 bases at J, with 12 bases in the middle. The CDR3 bases are TGTGCCACCAGTGATGCGACCCTGTGGGAGCAGTACTTC. Translating it yields CATSDATLWEQYF.

This clonotype was seen ten or more times. V is TRBV2 and J is TRBJ1-1; unclear D gene. V gave up 10 bases and J gave up 0 bases, with 18 bases separating them. Germline loops: CDR1 SNHLY, CDR2 FYNNEI. The CDR3 length is 15 residues. The CDR3 DNA reads TGTGCCACTAAAGCCGAGGGATTCCTGAACACTGAAGCTTTCTTT. It encodes CATKAEGFLNTEAFF.

This clonotype occurred many times. V is TRBV5-1 and J is TRBJ2-7; the match to TRBD1 covers 7 bases. Germline loops: CDR1 SGHRS, CDR2 YFSETQ. The CDR3 is 15 amino acids. V gave up 3 bases and J gave up 1 base; unmatched junction bases: 7. The CDR3 coding sequence is TGCGCCAGCAGCTCCCAAGCGACAGGGTCCTACGAGCAGTACTTC. Its protein product is CASSSQATGSYEQYF.

There are many counts of this clonotype. The V gene is TRBV2, the J gene TRBJ2-3; 7 nucleotides agree with TRBD2. The CDR3 extends over 13 amino acids. Per the germline V gene, CDR1 is SNHLY and CDR2 is FYNNEI. V gave up 7 bases and J gave up 2 bases; unmatched junction bases: 3. The CDR3: CASKAGHTDTQYF. CDR3 bases: TGTGCCAGCAAAGCGGGGCACACAGATACGCAGTATTTT.

This clonotype was picked up many times. V gene TRBV20-1 combines with J gene TRBJ2-5, with 7 bases fitting TRBD2. The V segment lost 3 bases and the J segment 4 bases; nucleotides outside the gene matches: 11. The germline CDR1 and CDR2 sequences are DFQATT and SNEGSKA (reference sequence). The CDR3 runs 15 residues. The DNA of the CDR3 is TGCAGTGCTAGCCTGTTTGAGCGGGGCACAGAGACCCAGTACTTC. It encodes CSASLFERGTETQYF.

This clonotype occurred a few times. The rearrangement links TRBV9 to TRBJ1-2; TRBD1 might be the D (6 bases). Per the germline V gene, CDR1 is SGDLS and CDR2 is YYNGEE. The length of the CDR3 is 13 residues. Trimming pared 3 bases from V and 8 bases from J, leaving 14 bases between. The CDR3 loop reads CASSAARGAGYTF. In DNA form, the CDR3 reads TGTGCCAGCAGCGCCGCCCGGGGGGCAGGCTACACCTTC.

This clonotype was detected ten times or more. The V and J genes are TRBV28 and TRBJ2-7; D is perhaps TRBD1 (5 bases). Looked up from germline, CDR1 is MDHEN and CDR2 is SYDVKM. V dropped 6 bases and J dropped 5 bases, with 11 bases sitting between them. The CDR3 is 12 amino acids. The CDR3 sequence: CASSSLGDEQYF. CDR3 in DNA: TGTGCCAGCAGCTCCCTAGGGGACGAGCAGTACTTC.